The clone carrying this T cell receptor (beta chain) was detected ten times or more. RNA transcripts provided the source from which TCR beta CDR3 regions were amplified. Initially, a first-round RT-PCR of the TCR CDR3 employed the HTBI primer set. From the multiplex PCR reads, TCRdb called clonotypes with MiXCR, one entry per CDR3 protein. The sample contains around 610,000 distinct CDR3 sequences, under 15% of which appear only once. The entry originates in a study of T cells in Graves' hyperthyroidism and ophthalmopathy. Germline CDR1 is SQVTM and CDR2 is ANQGSEA. The CDR3 covers 12 residues. Trimming left V 7 bases short and J 1 base short, with 10 bases between. Individuals with ophthalmopathy presented a Clinical Activity Score of at least 3, a NOSPECS grade of at least 4 and a duration under 3 months.

The chain couples TRBV29-1 to TRBJ1-2; D may be TRBD1 (6 bases). The material sequenced was blood. This receptor was identified in a woman aged 40 to 50 with Graves' ophthalmopathy. The CDR3 loop is CSDLDSNYGYTF. The CDR3 DNA reads TGCAGCGACTTGGACAGTAACTATGGCTACACCTTC. Together with reference TRBV29-1 and TRBJ1-2, the CDR3 gives the full variable domain: SAVISQKPSRDICQRGTSLTIQCQVDSQVTMMFWYRQQPGQSLTLIATANQGSEATYESGFVIDKFPISRPNLTFSTLTVSNMSPEDSSIYLCSDLDSNYGYTFGSGTRLTVV.